This T cell receptor (beta chain) was identified during a study of long-term antiretroviral therapy in people with HIV. Treatment of all HIV participants took place in the United States. Germline CDR1 and CDR2: LNHDA and SQIVND (reference sequence). The trim removed 6 bases at V and 7 bases at J, leaving 10 bases unmatched. CDR3 size: 15 residues. The run of the v3.0 immunoSEQ assay was at survey level. Generated by immunoSEQ multiplex PCR, the TCRdb table keeps only in-frame clones and is missing some. The table has 27,000 or so clones, 75% to 90% seen once. Study results and caveats: Relative to control repertoires, HIV repertoires exhibited narrower CDR3 length ranges.

For this clone: The antigen remains unidentified.

The chain is built from TRBV19 and TRBJ1-4; TRBD1 matches at 8 bases. The TCR sequence derives from a man aged 50-60 years with HIV. Sequenced here: unsorted PBMCs, sampled 2.9 years after starting antiretroviral therapy. CDR3 amino acids: CASRTRDRPTEKLFF. Written as DNA, the CDR3 is TGTGCCAGTAGGACTAGGGACAGGCCAACTGAAAAACTGTTTTTT.